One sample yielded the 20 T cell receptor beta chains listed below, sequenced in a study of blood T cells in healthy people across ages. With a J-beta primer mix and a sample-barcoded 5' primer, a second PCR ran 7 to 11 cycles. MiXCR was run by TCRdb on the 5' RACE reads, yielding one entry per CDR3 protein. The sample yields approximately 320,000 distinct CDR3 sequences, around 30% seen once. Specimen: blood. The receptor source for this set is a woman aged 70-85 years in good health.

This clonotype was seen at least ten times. CDR3 region: CATSRDTASGSRNEQFF. CDR3 bases: TGTGCCACCAGCAGAGATACAGCTAGCGGGAGTAGGAATGAGCAGTTCTTC. The V call is TRBV15, the J call TRBJ2-1; 10 positions match TRBD2. Germline V lookup: CDR1 LNHNV, CDR2 YYDKDF (reference sequence). CDR3 size: 17 residues. V gave up 0 bases and J gave up 7 bases; unmatched junction bases: 9.

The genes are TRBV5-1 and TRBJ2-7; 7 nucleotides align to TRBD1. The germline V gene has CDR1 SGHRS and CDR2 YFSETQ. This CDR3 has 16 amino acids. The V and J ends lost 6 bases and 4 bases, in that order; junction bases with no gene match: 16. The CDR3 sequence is CASIVPPTGETYEQYF. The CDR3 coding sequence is TGCGCCAGCATCGTCCCCCCCACAGGGGAGACGTACGAGCAGTACTTC.

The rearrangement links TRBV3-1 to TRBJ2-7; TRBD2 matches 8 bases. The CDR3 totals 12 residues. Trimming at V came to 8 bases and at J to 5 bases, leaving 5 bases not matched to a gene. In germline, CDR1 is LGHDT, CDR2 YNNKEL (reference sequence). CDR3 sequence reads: CASGGRLDEQYF. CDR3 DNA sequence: TGTGCCAGCGGCGGGAGGCTAGACGAGCAGTACTTC.

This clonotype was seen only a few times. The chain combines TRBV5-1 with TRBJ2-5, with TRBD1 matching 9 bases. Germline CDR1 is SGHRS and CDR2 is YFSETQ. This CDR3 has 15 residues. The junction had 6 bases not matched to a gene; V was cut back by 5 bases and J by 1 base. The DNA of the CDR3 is TGCGCCAGCAGTACCTCGGGACAGGGCCAAGAGACCCAGTACTTC. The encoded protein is CASSTSGQGQETQYF.

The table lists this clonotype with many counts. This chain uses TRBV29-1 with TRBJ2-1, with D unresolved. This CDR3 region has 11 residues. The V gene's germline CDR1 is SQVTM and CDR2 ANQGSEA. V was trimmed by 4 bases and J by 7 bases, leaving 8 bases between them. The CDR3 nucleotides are TGCAGCGTTGCCACTATGAATGAGCAGTTCTTC. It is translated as CSVATMNEQFF.

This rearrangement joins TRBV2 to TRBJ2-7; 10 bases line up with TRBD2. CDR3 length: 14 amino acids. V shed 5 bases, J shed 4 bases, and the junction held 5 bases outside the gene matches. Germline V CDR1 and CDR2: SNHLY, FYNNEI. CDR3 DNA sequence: TGTGCCAGCAGTCCAGCGGGAGGGACGTACGAGCAGTACTTC. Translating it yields CASSPAGGTYEQYF.

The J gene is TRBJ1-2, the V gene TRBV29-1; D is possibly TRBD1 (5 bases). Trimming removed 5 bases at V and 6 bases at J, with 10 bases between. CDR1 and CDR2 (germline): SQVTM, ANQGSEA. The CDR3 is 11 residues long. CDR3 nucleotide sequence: TGCAGCGTTCTACGAGGGGATGGCTACACCTTC. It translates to CSVLRGDGYTF.

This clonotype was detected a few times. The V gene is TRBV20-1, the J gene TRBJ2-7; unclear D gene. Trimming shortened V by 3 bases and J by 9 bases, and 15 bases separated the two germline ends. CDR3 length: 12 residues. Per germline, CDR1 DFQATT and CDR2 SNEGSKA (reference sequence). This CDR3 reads CSARETETRQYF. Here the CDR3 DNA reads TGCAGTGCTAGGGAAACAGAGACCAGGCAGTACTTC.

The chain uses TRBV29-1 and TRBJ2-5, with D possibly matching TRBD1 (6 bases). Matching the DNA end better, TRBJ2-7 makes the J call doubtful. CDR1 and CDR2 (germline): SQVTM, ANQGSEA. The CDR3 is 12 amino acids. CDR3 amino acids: CSVEGRGHEQYF. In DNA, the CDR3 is TGCAGCGTTGAAGGCAGGGGTCACGAGCAGTACTTC.

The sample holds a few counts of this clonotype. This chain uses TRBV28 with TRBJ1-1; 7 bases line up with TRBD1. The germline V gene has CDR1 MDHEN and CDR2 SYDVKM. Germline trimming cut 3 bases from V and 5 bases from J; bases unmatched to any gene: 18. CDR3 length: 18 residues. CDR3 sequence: CASSFPPGRGRSGTEAFF. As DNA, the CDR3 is TGTGCCAGCAGTTTCCCGCCCGGGAGGGGGCGAAGTGGAACTGAAGCTTTCTTT.

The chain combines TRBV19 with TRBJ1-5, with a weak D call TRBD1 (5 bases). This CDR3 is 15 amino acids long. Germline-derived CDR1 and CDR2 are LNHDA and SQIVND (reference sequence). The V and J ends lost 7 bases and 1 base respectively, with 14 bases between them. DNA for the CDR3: TGTGCCAGTAACAGTATAGGGGACAGCAATCAGCCCCAGCATTTT. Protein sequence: CASNSIGDSNQPQHF.

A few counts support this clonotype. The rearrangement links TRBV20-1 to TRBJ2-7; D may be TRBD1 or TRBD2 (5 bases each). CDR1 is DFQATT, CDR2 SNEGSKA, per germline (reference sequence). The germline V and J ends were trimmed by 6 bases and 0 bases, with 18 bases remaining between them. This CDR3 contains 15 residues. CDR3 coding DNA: TGCAGTGCACCCGGGGCGGCGGTTGTCTCCTACGAGCAGTACTTC. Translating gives CSAPGAAVVSYEQYF.

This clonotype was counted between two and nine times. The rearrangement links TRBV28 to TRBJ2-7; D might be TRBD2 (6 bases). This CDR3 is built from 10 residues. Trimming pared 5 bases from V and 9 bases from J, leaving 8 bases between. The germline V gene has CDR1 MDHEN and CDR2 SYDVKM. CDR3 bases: TGTGCCAGCAGTGACGGGAGGCAGTACTTC. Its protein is CASSDGRQYF.

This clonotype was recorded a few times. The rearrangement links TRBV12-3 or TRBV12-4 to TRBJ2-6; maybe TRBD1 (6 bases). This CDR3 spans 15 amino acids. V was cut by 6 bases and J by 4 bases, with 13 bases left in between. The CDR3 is CASSPPGVGANVLTF. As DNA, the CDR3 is TGTGCCAGCAGCCCTCCAGGGGTCGGGGCCAACGTCCTGACTTTC.

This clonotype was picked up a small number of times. This chain's CDR3 is CASSYSQGSARTDTQYF. The CDR3 DNA reads TGTGCCAGCAGTTACTCCCAAGGTAGCGCCCGCACAGATACGCAGTATTTT. The gene calls are TRBV6-5 and TRBJ2-3; D possibly corresponds to TRBD2 (5 bases). The CDR3 length is 17 residues. Trimming pared 0 bases from V and 1 base from J, leaving 14 bases between. Looked up from germline, CDR1 is MNHEY and CDR2 is SVGAGI.

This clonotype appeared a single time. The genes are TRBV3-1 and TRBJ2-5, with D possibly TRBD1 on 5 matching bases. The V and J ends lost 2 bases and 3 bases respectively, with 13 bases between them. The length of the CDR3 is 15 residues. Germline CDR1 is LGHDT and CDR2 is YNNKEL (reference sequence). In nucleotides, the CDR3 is TGTGCCAGCAGCCAAAACGGCAGGGTCGAAGAGACCCAGTACTTC. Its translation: CASSQNGRVEETQYF.

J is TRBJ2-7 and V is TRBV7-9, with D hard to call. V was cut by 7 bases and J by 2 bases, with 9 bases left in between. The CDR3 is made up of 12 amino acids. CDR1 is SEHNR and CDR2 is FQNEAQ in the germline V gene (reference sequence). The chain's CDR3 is CASTPVAYEQYF. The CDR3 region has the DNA TGTGCCAGCACTCCGGTCGCCTACGAGCAGTACTTC.

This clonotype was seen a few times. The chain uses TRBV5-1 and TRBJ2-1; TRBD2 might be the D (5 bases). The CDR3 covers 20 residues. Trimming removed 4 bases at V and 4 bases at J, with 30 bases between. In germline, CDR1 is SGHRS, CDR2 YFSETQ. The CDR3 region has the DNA TGCGCCAGCAGCCAACCGGGAAGTTCTGGGAGTTATCTCGTATACAATGAGCAGTTCTTC. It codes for CASSQPGSSGSYLVYNEQFF.

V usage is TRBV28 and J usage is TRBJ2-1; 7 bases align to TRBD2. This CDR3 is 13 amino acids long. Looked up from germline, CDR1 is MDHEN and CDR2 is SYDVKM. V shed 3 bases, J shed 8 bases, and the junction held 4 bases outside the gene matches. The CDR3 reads CASSFGGSDEQFF. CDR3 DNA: TGTGCCAGCAGTTTTGGCGGGAGCGATGAGCAGTTCTTC.

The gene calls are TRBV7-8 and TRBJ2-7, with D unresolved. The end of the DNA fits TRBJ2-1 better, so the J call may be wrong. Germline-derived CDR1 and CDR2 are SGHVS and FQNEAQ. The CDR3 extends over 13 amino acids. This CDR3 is CASSPPKLHEQFF. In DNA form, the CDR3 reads TGTGCCAGCAGCCCTCCTAAGTTGCATGAGCAGTTCTTC.